One sample yielded the 26 T cell receptor beta chains listed below, sequenced in a study of blood T cell repertoires in COVID-19. This table comes from immunoSEQ multiplex PCR, and its TCRdb copy is limited to in-frame clones, with some not included. The repertoire holds about 240,000 clones, with roughly 86% as singletons. Sequences were obtained from peripheral blood. The receptor set was obtained from a man aged 80 or over with acute or convalescent COVID-19.

V is TRBV6-5 and J is TRBJ2-3, with a weak D call TRBD1 (6 bases). V was pared by 7 bases and J by 1 base, with 12 bases between. This CDR3 is 14 amino acids long. Per the germline V gene, CDR1 is MNHEY and CDR2 is SVGAGI. CDR3 sequence: CASTLDSRTDTQYF. In DNA form, the CDR3 reads TGTGCCAGCACCCTGGACAGCCGCACAGATACGCAGTATTTT.

This chain connects TRBV4-3 to TRBJ1-1; D possibly corresponds to TRBD1 (5 bases). Germline assignment: CDR1 LGHNA and CDR2 YSLEER. Trimming stripped 3 bases from V and 2 bases from J, with 16 bases between. The CDR3 is made up of 16 amino acids. CDR3 sequence (DNA): TGCGCCAGCAGCCAGTACCATCGGACAACTAACACTGAAGCTTTCTTT. It specifies CASSQYHRTTNTEAFF.

In its sample, this clone was seen many times. The chain uses TRBV6-5 and TRBJ2-7, with TRBD1 identical over 8 bases. Germline CDR1 reads MNHEY; CDR2 reads SVGAGI. Trimming took 0 bases from V and 6 from J; bases not matched to a gene: 7. This CDR3 is 15 amino acids long. The DNA for the CDR3 is TGTGCCAGCAGTTACTCTGGGACAGGAGCGAGCGAGCAGTACTTC. Residues: CASSYSGTGASEQYF.

The genes are TRBV10-3 and TRBJ2-7, with 8 bases lining up with TRBD1. Germline loops: CDR1 ENHRY, CDR2 SYGVKD. This CDR3 has 17 residues. Losses at the gene ends were 0 bases for V and 3 bases for J; bases not matched to a gene: 10. The CDR3 loop is CAISESTRGTGHYEQYF. The CDR3 coding sequence is TGTGCCATCAGTGAGTCGACTCGAGGGACAGGTCACTACGAGCAGTACTTC.

This clone is a singleton in its sample. The chain employs TRBV5-1 and TRBJ1-2, with D possibly matching TRBD1 (6 bases). CDR3 size: 12 residues. Germline V gene lookup returns CDR1 SGHRS and CDR2 YFSETQ. V gave up 5 bases and J gave up 5 bases, with 10 bases separating them. Here the CDR3 reads CASSPDRYGYTF. CDR3 in DNA: TGCGCCAGCAGTCCGGACAGATATGGCTACACCTTC.

V gene TRBV29-1 combines with J gene TRBJ2-5, with 9 bases identical to TRBD1. Germline V gene data show CDR1 as SQVTM and CDR2 as ANQGSEA. The CDR3 covers 13 residues. Losses at the gene ends were 8 bases for V and 5 bases for J; bases not matched to a gene: 9. The DNA for the CDR3 is TGCAGCACAACAGGGGGCGGTGGGGAGACCCAGTACTTC. This encodes CSTTGGGGETQYF.

The chain links TRBV4-2 to TRBJ1-1; 10 nucleotides line up with TRBD1. Per the germline V gene, CDR1 is LGHNA and CDR2 is YNFKEQ. V was pared by 1 base and J by 3 bases, with 2 bases of the junction left unmatched. This CDR3 is built from 15 residues. The DNA for the CDR3 is TGTGCCAGCAGCCAAGCCGGGACAGGGGACACTGAAGCTTTCTTT. Protein sequence: CASSQAGTGDTEAFF.

The chain carries TRBV28 and TRBJ2-1, with TRBD1 matching over 12 bases. The CDR3 contains 15 residues. V was clipped by 7 bases and J by 8 bases; unmatched bases: 9. Germline CDR1 reads MDHEN; CDR2 reads SYDVKM. The CDR3 DNA follows: TGTGCCAGCACCGGAGCGGGACAGGGGGCCGATGAGCAGTTCTTC. This encodes CASTGAGQGADEQFF.

This sequence joins TRBV19 and TRBJ2-7, with D possibly being TRBD1 (6 bases). Germline V gene data show CDR1 as LNHDA and CDR2 as SQIVND (reference sequence). Trimming left V 6 bases short and J 5 bases short, with 14 bases between. The CDR3 consists of 13 residues. The CDR3 DNA is TGTGCCAGTAGGACAAGTACAGGGAACGAGCAGTACTTC. It specifies CASRTSTGNEQYF.

This chain uses TRBV5-6 with TRBJ1-5, with 8 bases matching TRBD1. The germline V gene encodes CDR1 SGHDT and CDR2 YYEEEE. This CDR3 spans 15 amino acids. The junction had 6 bases not matched to a gene; V was cut back by 4 bases and J by 3 bases. CDR3 loop: CASSRTGLLNQPQHF. CDR3 in DNA: TGTGCCAGCAGCCGGACAGGGCTCCTCAATCAGCCCCAGCATTTT.

This clone was detected once. V usage is TRBV24-1 and J usage is TRBJ1-5, with 7 bases identical to TRBD1. This CDR3 has 13 amino acids. With 9 bases clipped from V and 6 bases from J, the junction kept 7 bases outside the gene matches. In germline, CDR1 is KGHDR, CDR2 SFDVKD. This CDR3 reads CATSDRVSQPQHF. Written as DNA, the CDR3 is TGTGCCACCTCCGACAGGGTGTCTCAGCCCCAGCATTTT.

This clone was counted only a few times. The chain has TRBV11-3 and TRBJ2-7, with TRBD2 identical over 8 bases. V shed 5 bases and J 3 bases; nucleotides not matched to a gene: 9. Germline values: CDR1 SGHNT, CDR2 YENEEA. The CDR3 covers 15 residues. CDR3 bases: TGTGCCAGCAGCCCCGGACTAGCCGTAGACTACGAGCAGTACTTC. Its protein product is CASSPGLAVDYEQYF.

The genes are TRBV28 and TRBJ2-2; TRBD1 is a possible D gene (5 bases). V was shortened by 8 bases and J by 2 bases, with 12 bases between the two germline ends. This CDR3 contains 14 residues. Germline-derived CDR1 and CDR2 are MDHEN and SYDVKM. The CDR3 bases are TGTGCCAGCGCCCAGGGCGGCAACACCGGGGAGCTGTTTTTT. It yields the protein CASAQGGNTGELFF. The full variable domain, its missing parts supplied by reference TRBV28 and TRBJ2-2, is DVKVTQSSRYLVKRTGEKVFLECVQDMDHENMFWYRQDPGLGLRLIYFSYDVKMKEKGDIPEGYSVSREKKERFSLILESASTNQTSMYLCASAQGGNTGELFFGEGSRLTVL.

The genes are TRBV9 and TRBJ2-1; 8 bases are shared with TRBD2. This CDR3 is built from 17 residues. Looked up from germline, CDR1 is SGDLS and CDR2 is YYNGEE. V was clipped by 2 bases and J by 5 bases; unmatched bases: 12. This chain's CDR3 is CASSVEPGELADNEQFF. The DNA of the CDR3 is TGTGCCAGCAGCGTCGAACCGGGGGAACTAGCGGACAATGAGCAGTTCTTC.

This chain connects TRBV5-3 to TRBJ1-5; tentatively, D is TRBD1 (5 bases). TRBV5-3 is assigned to the ORF class and has an uncertain function. The germline V and J ends were trimmed by 4 bases and 1 base, with 12 bases remaining between them. The CDR3 covers 15 residues. As DNA, the CDR3 is TGTGCCAGAAGCGATCGGACACGAAGCAATCAGCCCCAGCATTTT. Protein sequence: CARSDRTRSNQPQHF.

The chain combines TRBV21-1 with TRBJ2-7; the table's D call, TRBD1, has no DNA check behind it. TRBV21-1 is recorded as a pseudogene. The CDR3 spans 16 residues. The CDR3 DNA sequence: TGTGCCAGCAGCAAAGGACAGGGGACTACCCCCTACGAGCAGTACTTC. Translating it yields CASSKGQGTTPYEQYF.

This clone was detected only a few times. The chain is built from TRBV18 and TRBJ1-1; no reliable D call. The CDR3 spans 14 residues. Trimming removed 2 bases from V and 6 bases from J, with 13 bases in between. Germline CDR1 and CDR2: KGHSH and LQKENI. The CDR3 DNA follows: TGTGCCAGCTCACCATGGGGAGCCGGCGCTGAAGCTTTCTTT. Translating gives CASSPWGAGAEAFF.

This clone was found once. V is TRBV5-1 and J is TRBJ2-5; 8 nucleotides align to TRBD2. J was trimmed by 2 bases and V by 3 bases; bases with no gene match: 12. Germline V gene data show CDR1 as SGHRS and CDR2 as YFSETQ. There are 17 residues in the CDR3. The CDR3 here is CASSSGGGKPAQETQYF. CDR3 nucleotide sequence: TGCGCCAGCAGCTCCGGGGGGGGCAAGCCTGCTCAAGAGACCCAGTACTTC.

The CDR3 sequence: CASSPGTSGIIPYEQYF. DNA for the CDR3: TGTGCCAGCTCACCCGGGACTAGCGGGATAATACCCTACGAGCAGTACTTC. The rearrangement joins TRBV18 to TRBJ2-7; 13 bases are a match to TRBD2. V lost 3 bases to trimming and J lost 2 bases; unmatched junction nucleotides: 7. CDR3 length equals 17 residues. The germline gives CDR1 KGHSH, CDR2 LQKENI.

The J gene is TRBJ1-2, the V gene TRBV2; D might be TRBD1 (6 bases). The CDR3 consists of 13 residues. Germline CDR1 and CDR2: SNHLY and FYNNEI. V was pared by 10 bases and J by 2 bases, with 14 bases between. CDR3 nucleotide sequence: TGTGCCACAGCAGGGGACGCAAACTATGGCTACACCTTC. Its translation is CATAGDANYGYTF.

This clone was seen a handful of times. V and J are TRBV3-1 (or the pseudogene TRBV3-2) and TRBJ1-6, with 8 bases aligning to TRBD1. The CDR3 is 15 amino acids. Germline CDR1 reads LGHDT; CDR2 reads YNNKEL (reference sequence). Trimming cost V 3 bases and J 10 bases; bases outside gene matches: 8. In DNA form, the CDR3 reads TGTGCCAGCAGCCAGGCAGGGGGCGCGAGGTCACCCCTCCACTTT. This sequence encodes CASSQAGGARSPLHF.

The chain recombines TRBV28 with TRBJ1-2, with 7 positions matching TRBD1. The germline CDR1 and CDR2 sequences are MDHEN and SYDVKM. The CDR3 has 14 amino acids. Trimming cost V 2 bases and J 8 bases; bases outside gene matches: 8. CDR3 coding DNA: TGTGCCAGCAGTTTAATTATTACAGGGGAGGGCTACACCTTC. As protein: CASSLIITGEGYTF.

This clone was observed a few times. The chain combines TRBV11-2 with TRBJ1-2, with D perhaps matching TRBD1 (5 bases). Germline CDR1 reads SGHAT; CDR2 reads FQNNGV. V was clipped by 4 bases and J by 4 bases, with 10 bases between them. The length of the CDR3 is 13 residues. The CDR3 coding sequence is TGTGCCAGCAGCTCGGACACTGTCTATGGCTACACCTTC. Translated, it gives CASSSDTVYGYTF. Full variable domain (rest looked up from reference TRBV11-2 and TRBJ1-2): EAGVAQSPRYKIIEKRQSVAFWCNPISGHATLYWYQQILGQGPKLLIQFQNNGVVDDSQLPKDRFSAERLKGVDSTLKIQPAKLEDSAVYLCASSSDTVYGYTFGSGTRLTVV.

The J gene is TRBJ1-2, the V gene TRBV5-5; maybe TRBD1 (5 bases). CDR1 is SGHKS and CDR2 is YYEKEE in the germline V gene (reference sequence). V was shortened by 0 bases and J by 0 bases, with 9 bases between the two germline ends. The CDR3 covers 15 residues. The CDR3 sequence is CASSLGDLTNYGYTF. The CDR3 DNA reads as TGTGCCAGCAGCTTGGGGGACTTGACTAACTATGGCTACACCTTC.

V is TRBV5-1 and J is TRBJ2-5, with TRBD2 matching 10 bases. With V trimmed by 1 base and J by 7 bases, 10 bases remained unmatched. CDR3 length equals 16 residues. The V gene's germline CDR1 is SGHRS and CDR2 YFSETQ. The CDR3 is CASSLTSGNPRGTQYF. The DNA of the CDR3 is TGCGCCAGCAGCTTGACTAGCGGGAATCCCCGAGGGACCCAGTACTTC.

The chain has TRBV2 and TRBJ1-2, with 8 bases matching TRBD1. CDR1 is SNHLY and CDR2 is FYNNEI in the germline V gene. V lost 5 bases and J lost 4; bases outside the gene matches: 3. This CDR3 spans 13 amino acids. This chain's CDR3 is CASSMDRVYGYTF. The CDR3 DNA reads as TGTGCCAGCAGTATGGACAGGGTCTATGGCTACACCTTC. Variable domain in full (rest from reference TRBV2 and TRBJ1-2): EPEVTQTPSHQVTQMGQEVILRCVPISNHLYFYWYRQILGQKVEFLVSFYNNEISEKSEIFDDQFSVERPDGSNFTLKIRSTKLEDSAMYFCASSMDRVYGYTFGSGTRLTVV.